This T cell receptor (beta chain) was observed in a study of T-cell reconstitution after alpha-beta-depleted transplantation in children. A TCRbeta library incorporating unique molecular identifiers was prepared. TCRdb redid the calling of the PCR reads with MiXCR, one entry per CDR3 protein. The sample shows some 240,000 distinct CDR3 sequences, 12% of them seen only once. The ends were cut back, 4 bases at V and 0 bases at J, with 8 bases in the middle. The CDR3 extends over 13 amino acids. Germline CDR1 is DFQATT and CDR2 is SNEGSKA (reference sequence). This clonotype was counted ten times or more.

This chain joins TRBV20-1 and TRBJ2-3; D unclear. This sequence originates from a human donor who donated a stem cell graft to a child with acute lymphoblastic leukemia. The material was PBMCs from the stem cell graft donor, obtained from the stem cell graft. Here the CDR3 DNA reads TGCAGTGCTAAGGCCGGAAGCACAGATACGCAGTATTTT. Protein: CSAKAGSTDTQYF.